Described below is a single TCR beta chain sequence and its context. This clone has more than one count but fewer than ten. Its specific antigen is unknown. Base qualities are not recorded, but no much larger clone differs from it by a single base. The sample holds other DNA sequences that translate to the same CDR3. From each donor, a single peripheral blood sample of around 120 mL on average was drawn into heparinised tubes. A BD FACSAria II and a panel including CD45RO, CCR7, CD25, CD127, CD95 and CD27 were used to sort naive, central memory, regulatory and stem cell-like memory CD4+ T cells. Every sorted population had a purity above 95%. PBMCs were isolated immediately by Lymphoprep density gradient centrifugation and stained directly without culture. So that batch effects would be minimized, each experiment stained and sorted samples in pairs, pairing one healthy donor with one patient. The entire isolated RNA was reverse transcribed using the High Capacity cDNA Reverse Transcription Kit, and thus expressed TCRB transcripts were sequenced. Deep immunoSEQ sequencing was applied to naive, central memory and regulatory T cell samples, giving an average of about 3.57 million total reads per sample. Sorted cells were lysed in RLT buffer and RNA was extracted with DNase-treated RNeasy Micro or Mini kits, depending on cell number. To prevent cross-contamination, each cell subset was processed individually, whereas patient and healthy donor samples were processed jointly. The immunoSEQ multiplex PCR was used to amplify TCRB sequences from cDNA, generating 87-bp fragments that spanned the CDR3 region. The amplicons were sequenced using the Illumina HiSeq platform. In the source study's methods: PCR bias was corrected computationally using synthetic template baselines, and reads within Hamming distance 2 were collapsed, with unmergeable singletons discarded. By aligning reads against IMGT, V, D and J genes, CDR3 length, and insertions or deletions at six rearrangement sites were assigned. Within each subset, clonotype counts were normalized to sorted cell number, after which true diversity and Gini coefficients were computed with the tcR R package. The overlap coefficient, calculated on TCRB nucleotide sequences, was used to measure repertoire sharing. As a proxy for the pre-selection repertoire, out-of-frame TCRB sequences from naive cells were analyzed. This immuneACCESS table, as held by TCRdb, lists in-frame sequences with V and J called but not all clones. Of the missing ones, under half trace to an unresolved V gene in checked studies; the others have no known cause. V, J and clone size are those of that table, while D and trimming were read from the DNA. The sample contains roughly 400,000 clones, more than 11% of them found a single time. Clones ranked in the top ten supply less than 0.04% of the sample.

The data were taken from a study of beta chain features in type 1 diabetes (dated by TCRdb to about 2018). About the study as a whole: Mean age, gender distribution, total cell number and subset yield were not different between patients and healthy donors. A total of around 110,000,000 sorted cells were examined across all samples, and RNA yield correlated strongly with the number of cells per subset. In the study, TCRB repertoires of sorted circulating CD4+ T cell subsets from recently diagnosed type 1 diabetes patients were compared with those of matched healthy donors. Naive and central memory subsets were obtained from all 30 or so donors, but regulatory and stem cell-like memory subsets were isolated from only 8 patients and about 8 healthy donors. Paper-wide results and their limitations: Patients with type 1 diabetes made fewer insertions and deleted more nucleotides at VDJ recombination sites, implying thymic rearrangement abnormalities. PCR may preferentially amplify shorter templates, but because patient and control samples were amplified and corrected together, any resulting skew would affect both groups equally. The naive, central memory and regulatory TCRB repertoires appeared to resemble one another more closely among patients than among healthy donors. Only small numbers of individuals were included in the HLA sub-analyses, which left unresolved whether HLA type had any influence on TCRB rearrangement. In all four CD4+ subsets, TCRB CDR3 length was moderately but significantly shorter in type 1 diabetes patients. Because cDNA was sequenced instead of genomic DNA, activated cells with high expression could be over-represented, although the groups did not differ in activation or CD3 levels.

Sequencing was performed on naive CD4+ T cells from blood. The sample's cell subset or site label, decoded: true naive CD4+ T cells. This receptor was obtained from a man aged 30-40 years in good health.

The CDR3 amino acid sequence is: CASSLGTGNTGELFF. The DNA sequence reads TGCGCCAGCAGCTTGGGGACAGGGAACACCGGGGAGCTGTTTTTT. The chain joins TRBV5-1 to TRBJ2-2; TRBD1 fits 7 bases in the junction. Measured from the cysteine to the phenylalanine, the CDR3 is 15 residues long. Only CDR3 DNA is held: 45 bases, read in frame from base 1. The germline V gene encodes CDR1 SGHRS and CDR2 YFSETQ. Germline trimming: 0 bases from V, 1 base from J; junction bases outside gene matches: 0.